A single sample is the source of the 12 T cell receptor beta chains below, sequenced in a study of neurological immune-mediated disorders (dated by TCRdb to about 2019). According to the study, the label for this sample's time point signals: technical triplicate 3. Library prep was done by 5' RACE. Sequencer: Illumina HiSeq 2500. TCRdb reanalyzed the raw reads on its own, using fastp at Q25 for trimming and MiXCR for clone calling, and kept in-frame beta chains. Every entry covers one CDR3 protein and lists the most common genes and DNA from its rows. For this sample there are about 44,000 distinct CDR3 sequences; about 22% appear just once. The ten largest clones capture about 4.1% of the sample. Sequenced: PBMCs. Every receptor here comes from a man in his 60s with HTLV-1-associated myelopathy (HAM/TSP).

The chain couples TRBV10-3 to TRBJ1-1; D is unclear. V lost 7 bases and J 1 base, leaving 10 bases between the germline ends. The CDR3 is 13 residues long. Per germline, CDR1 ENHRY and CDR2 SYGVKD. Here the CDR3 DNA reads TGTGCCATCATGAAGGGATGGAACACTGAAGCTTTCTTT. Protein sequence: CAIMKGWNTEAFF.

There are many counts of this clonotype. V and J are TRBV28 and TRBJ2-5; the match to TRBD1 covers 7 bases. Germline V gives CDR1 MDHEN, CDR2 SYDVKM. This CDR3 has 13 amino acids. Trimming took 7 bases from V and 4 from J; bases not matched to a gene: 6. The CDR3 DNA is TGTGCCAGCAACCGACAGGGACGAGAGACCCAGTACTTC. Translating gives CASNRQGRETQYF. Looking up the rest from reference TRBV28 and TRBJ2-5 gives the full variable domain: DVKVTQSSRYLVKRTGEKVFLECVQDMDHENMFWYRQDPGLGLRLIYFSYDVKMKEKGDIPEGYSVSREKKERFSLILESASTNQTSMYLCASNRQGRETQYFGPGTRLLVL.

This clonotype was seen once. CDR3 DNA sequence: TGCGCCAGCAGCTTGGGGGCAGCCTATAATTCACCCCTCCACTTT. The encoded protein is CASSLGAAYNSPLHF. The chain joins TRBV5-1 to TRBJ1-6; no firm D call. The CDR3 consists of 15 residues. Trimming removed 0 bases at V and 2 bases at J, with 6 bases between. CDR1 and CDR2 (germline): SGHRS, YFSETQ.

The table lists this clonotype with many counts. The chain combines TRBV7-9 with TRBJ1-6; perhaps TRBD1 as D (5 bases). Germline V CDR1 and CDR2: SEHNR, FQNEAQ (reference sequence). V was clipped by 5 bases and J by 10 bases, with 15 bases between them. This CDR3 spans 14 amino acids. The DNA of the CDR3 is TGTGCCAGCAGCCCCGGGACGGTGGAATCACCCCTCCACTTT. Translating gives CASSPGTVESPLHF.

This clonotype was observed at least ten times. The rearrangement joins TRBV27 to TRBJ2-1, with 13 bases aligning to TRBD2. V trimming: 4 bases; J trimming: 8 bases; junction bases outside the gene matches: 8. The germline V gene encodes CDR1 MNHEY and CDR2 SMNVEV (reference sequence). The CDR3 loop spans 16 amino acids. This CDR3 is CASSSRTSGSGDEQFF. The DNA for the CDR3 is TGTGCCAGCAGTTCCCGGACTAGCGGGAGTGGGGATGAGCAGTTCTTC.

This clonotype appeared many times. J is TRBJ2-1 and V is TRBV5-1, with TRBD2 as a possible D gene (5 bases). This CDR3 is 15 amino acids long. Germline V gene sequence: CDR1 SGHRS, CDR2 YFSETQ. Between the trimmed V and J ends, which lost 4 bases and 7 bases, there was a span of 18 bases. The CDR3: CASSLGGGSSNEQFF. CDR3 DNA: TGCGCCAGCAGCCTGGGCGGAGGAAGTTCGAATGAGCAGTTCTTC.

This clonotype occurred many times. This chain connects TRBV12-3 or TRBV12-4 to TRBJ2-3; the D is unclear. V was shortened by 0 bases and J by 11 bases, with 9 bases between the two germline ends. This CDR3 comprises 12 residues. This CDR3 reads CASSLAPLGQYF. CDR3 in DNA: TGTGCCAGCAGTTTAGCGCCTCTGGGGCAGTATTTT.

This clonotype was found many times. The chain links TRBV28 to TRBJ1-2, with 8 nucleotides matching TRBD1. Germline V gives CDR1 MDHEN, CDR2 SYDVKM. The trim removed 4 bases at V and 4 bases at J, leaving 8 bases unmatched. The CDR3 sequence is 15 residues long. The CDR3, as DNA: TGTGCCAGCAGTTCCCCCGCAGGGGGCGGCTATGGCTACACCTTC. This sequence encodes CASSSPAGGGYGYTF.

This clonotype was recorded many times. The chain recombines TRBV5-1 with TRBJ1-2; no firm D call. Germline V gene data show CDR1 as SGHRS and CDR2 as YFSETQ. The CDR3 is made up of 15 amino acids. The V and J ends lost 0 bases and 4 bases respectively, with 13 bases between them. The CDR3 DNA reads TGCGCCAGCAGCTTGGATGCTTCAATTCCCTATGGCTACACCTTC. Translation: CASSLDASIPYGYTF.

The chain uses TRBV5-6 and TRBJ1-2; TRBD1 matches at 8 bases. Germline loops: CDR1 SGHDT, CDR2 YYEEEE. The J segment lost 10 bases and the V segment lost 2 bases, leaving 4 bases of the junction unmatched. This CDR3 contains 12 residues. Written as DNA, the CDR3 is TGTGCCAGCAGCTTCCAACAGGGGGACTACACCTTC. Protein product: CASSFQQGDYTF. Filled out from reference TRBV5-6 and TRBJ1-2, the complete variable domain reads DAGVTQSPTHLIKTRGQQVTLRCSPKSGHDTVSWYQQALGQGPQFIFQYYEEEERQRGNFPDRFSGHQFPNYSSELNVNALLLGDSALYLCASSFQQGDYTFGSGTRLTVV.

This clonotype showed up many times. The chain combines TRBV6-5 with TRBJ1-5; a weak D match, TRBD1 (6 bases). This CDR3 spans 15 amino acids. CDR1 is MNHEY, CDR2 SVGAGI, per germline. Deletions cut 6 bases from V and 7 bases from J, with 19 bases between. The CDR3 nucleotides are TGTGCCAGCAGGCCTAAGGGGGGGCGCCTACAGCCCCAGCATTTT. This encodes CASRPKGGRLQPQHF.

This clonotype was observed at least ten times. CDR3 in amino acids: CASSKSQWALYNEQFF. The DNA for the CDR3 is TGCGCCAGCAGCAAGTCTCAGTGGGCTCTTTACAATGAGCAGTTCTTC. The chain links TRBV5-1 to TRBJ2-1, with D unclear. The CDR3 extends over 16 amino acids. Germline lookup yields CDR1 SGHRS and CDR2 YFSETQ. With 4 bases removed from V and 4 bases from J, the gap between germline ends came to 18 bases.